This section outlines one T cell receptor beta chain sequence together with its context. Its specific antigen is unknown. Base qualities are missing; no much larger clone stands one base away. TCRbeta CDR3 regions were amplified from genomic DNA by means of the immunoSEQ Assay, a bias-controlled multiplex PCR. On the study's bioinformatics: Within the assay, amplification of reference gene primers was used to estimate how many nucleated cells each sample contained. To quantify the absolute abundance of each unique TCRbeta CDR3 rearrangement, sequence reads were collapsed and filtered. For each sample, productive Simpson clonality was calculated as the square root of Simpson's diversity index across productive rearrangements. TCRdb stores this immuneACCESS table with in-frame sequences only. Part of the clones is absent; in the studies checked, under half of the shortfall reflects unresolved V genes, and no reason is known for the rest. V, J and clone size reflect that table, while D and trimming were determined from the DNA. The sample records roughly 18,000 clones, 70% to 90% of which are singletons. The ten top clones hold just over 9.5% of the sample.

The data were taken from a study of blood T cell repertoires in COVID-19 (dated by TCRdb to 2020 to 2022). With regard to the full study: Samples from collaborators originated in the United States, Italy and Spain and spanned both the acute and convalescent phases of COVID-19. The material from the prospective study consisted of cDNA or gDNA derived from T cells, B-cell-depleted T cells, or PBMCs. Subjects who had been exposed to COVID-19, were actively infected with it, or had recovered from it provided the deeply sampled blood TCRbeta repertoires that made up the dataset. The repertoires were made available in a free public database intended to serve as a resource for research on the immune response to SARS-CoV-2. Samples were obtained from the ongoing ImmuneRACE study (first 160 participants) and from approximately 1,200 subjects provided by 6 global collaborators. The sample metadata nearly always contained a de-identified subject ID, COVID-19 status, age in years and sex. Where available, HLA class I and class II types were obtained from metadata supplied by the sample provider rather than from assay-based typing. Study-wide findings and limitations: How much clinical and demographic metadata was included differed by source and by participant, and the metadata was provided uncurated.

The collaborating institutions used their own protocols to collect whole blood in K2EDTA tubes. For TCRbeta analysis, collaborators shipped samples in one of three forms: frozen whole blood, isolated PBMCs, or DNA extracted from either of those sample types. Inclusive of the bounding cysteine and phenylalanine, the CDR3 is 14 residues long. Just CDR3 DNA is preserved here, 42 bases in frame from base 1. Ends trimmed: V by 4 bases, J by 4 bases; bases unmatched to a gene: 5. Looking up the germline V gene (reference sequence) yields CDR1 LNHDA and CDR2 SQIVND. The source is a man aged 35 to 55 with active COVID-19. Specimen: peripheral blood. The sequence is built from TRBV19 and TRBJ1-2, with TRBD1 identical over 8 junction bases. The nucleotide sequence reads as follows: TGTGCCAGTAGTACAGGGGGCTTACGCTATGGCTACACCTTC. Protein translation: CASSTGGLRYGYTF.